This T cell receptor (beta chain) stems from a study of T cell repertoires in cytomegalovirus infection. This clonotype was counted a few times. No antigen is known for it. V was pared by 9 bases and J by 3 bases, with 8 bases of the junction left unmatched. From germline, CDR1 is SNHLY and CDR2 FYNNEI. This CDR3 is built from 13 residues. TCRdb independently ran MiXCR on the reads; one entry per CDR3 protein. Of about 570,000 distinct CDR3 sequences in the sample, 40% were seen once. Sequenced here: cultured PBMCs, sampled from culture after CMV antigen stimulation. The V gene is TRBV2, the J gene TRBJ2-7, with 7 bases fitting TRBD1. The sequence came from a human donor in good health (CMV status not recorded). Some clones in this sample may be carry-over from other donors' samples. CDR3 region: CASLDRDHYEQYF. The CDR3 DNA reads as TGTGCCAGTCTAGACAGGGACCACTACGAGCAGTACTTC.